Sequencing of this T cell receptor beta chain was carried out in a study of blood T cell repertoires in COVID-19. Study overall: The samples span acute and convalescent COVID-19 from the United States, Italy and Spain. T cells, B-cell-depleted T cells, or PBMCs supplied cDNA or gDNA.

The CDR3 runs to 14 residues. Germline assignment: CDR1 SNHLY and CDR2 FYNNEI. After removal of 5 bases from V and 4 bases from J, the junction contained 5 bases not matched to a gene. Profiled with immunoSEQ multiplex PCR; TCRdb holds only in-frame clones, not every one. The sample records about 43,000 clones, about 87% being singletons. This clonotype originated in a man in his fifties or sixties with active COVID-19. The chain combines TRBV2 with TRBJ1-2; TRBD1 agrees at 9 bases. The material sequenced was peripheral blood. CDR3 loop: CASSRQGVIYGYTF. Here the CDR3 DNA reads TGTGCCAGCAGTCGACAGGGGGTAATCTATGGCTACACCTTC.